This entry lists 16 T cell receptor beta chains sequenced from one sample in a study of response to subunit inactivated influenza vaccine. From the RT-PCR reads, TCRdb called clonotypes with MiXCR, one entry per CDR3 protein. The top ten hold 29% of the sample, which has 150,000 to 200,000 distinct CDR3 sequences, about 12% seen once. The data also belong to a second study, concerning T cells expressing NK-cell markers. From that second work: UMIs accompanied the 5'RACE template switching by which TCR beta cDNA was made.

The material was CD8+ T cells sorted from PBMCs, obtained 12 days after vaccination. Source of these receptors: a man aged 45 to 65 who received an inactivated influenza vaccine.

This clonotype occurred a few times. J is TRBJ2-5 and V is TRBV4-3; 11 bases are a match to TRBD2. Germline V gives CDR1 LGHNA, CDR2 YSLEER. The CDR3 is 17 residues long. With 0 bases clipped from V and 3 bases from J, the junction kept 6 bases outside the gene matches. For the CDR3, the DNA is TGCGCCAGCAGCCAAGATATAGCGGGGGGGAATGAAGAGACCCAGTACTTC. Protein: CASSQDIAGGNEETQYF.

This chain links TRBV18 with TRBJ2-2; a possible D gene is TRBD2 (5 bases). From germline, CDR1 is KGHSH and CDR2 LQKENI. Trimming took 2 bases from V and 10 from J, leaving 11 bases between them. The CDR3 covers 13 residues. CDR3 bases: TGTGCCAGCTCACCATCTAGCCTCGAGGAGCTGTTTTTT. This translates into CASSPSSLEELFF.

This clonotype was seen a few times. The chain is built from TRBV21-1 and TRBJ2-7; no check of the table's D call, TRBD1, against the DNA was made. TRBV21-1 is a listed pseudogene. The CDR3 loop spans 17 amino acids. CDR3 sequence: CASTHRYLDRVSHEQYF. CDR3 nucleotide sequence: TGTGCCAGCACCCACCGCTACCTAGACAGGGTGTCCCACGAGCAGTACTTC.

The chain joins TRBV12-3 or TRBV12-4 to TRBJ2-6; a possible D gene is TRBD2 (5 bases). This CDR3 is 18 amino acids long. V was cut by 2 bases and J by 0 bases, with 14 bases left in between. In nucleotides, the CDR3 is TGTGCCAGCAGTTTACACGGGGTCGCAAACTCTGGGGCCAACGTCCTGACTTTC. This codes for CASSLHGVANSGANVLTF.

The genes are TRBV5-1 and TRBJ2-1; the match to TRBD1 covers 9 bases. Trimming at V came to 4 bases and at J to 9 bases, leaving 8 bases not matched to a gene. There are 14 residues in the CDR3. Germline CDR1 is SGHRS and CDR2 is YFSETQ. The CDR3: CASSRNRGLGEQFF. In DNA form, the CDR3 reads TGCGCCAGCAGCCGGAACAGGGGGCTAGGTGAGCAGTTCTTC.

This chain uses TRBV2 with TRBJ2-7; 7 nucleotides align to TRBD2. V lost 4 bases to trimming and J lost 0 bases; unmatched junction nucleotides: 9. Germline V lookup: CDR1 SNHLY, CDR2 FYNNEI. The CDR3 is 16 amino acids. CDR3 DNA sequence: TGTGCCAGCAGTGCGGACCGGGGGGTAACCTCCTACGAGCAGTACTTC. It specifies CASSADRGVTSYEQYF.

The chain combines TRBV29-1 with TRBJ2-2, with a possible D match to TRBD1 (7 bases). V shed 6 bases and J shed 7 bases, with 9 bases lying between them. This CDR3 spans 11 amino acids. Germline CDR1 and CDR2: SQVTM and ANQGSEA. The CDR3 is CSVRGDGELFF. DNA of the CDR3: TGCAGCGTCAGGGGGGACGGGGAGCTGTTTTTT.

This clonotype was detected a few times. The chain recombines TRBV4-3 with TRBJ2-7; 12 bases align to TRBD2. This CDR3 has 16 residues. Trimming at V came to 3 bases and at J to 2 bases, leaving 5 bases not matched to a gene. Germline V gene sequence: CDR1 LGHNA, CDR2 YSLEER. The CDR3 loop reads CASSHSLAGGPYEQYF. The DNA for the CDR3 is TGCGCCAGCAGCCACTCACTAGCGGGAGGACCCTACGAGCAGTACTTC.

About this clonotype itself: This may be a read error: a much more frequent sequence differs by one nucleotide. This sequence joins TRBV20-1 and TRBJ1-2; D call uncertain. CDR1 is DFQATT and CDR2 is SNEGSKA in the germline V gene (reference sequence). The germline V and J ends were trimmed by 3 bases and 3 bases, with 8 bases remaining between them. The CDR3 is made up of 12 amino acids. For the CDR3, the DNA is TGCAGTGCTAGCGGACCGCACTATGGCTACACCTTC. Its translation: CSASGPHYGYTF.

V and J are TRBV20-1 and TRBJ2-7; 8 positions match TRBD2. Germline loops: CDR1 DFQATT, CDR2 SNEGSKA (reference sequence). V gave up 4 bases and J gave up 2 bases; unmatched junction bases: 10. This CDR3 is 15 amino acids long. As DNA, the CDR3 is TGCAGTGCTAAAAACGCCTCGGGAGGGCCCTACGAGCAGTACTTC. This codes for CSAKNASGGPYEQYF.

The J gene is TRBJ1-1, the V gene TRBV4-3; D not resolved. CDR1 and CDR2 from the germline V gene are LGHNA and YSLEER. The CDR3 length is 16 residues. Trimming stripped 6 bases from V and 4 bases from J, with 21 bases between. CDR3 sequence (DNA): TGCGCCAGCAGTCTATTTTTTGCGGGAGCAGCCACTGAAGCTTTCTTT. Translation: CASSLFFAGAATEAFF.

The table lists this clonotype with a few counts. The genes are TRBV5-1 and TRBJ2-7, with a possible D match to TRBD1 (5 bases). Germline CDR1 reads SGHRS; CDR2 reads YFSETQ. This CDR3 is built from 16 residues. V lost 4 bases, J lost 0 bases, and 17 bases lay in between. The CDR3 sequence is CASSPGLGLSSYEQYF. The CDR3 nucleotides are TGCGCCAGCAGCCCGGGCTTGGGGCTAAGCTCCTACGAGCAGTACTTC.

The chain recombines TRBV4-1 with TRBJ1-5; D gene unclear. Trimming shortened V by 1 base and J by 5 bases, and 15 bases separated the two germline ends. The CDR3 is 16 residues long. CDR1 and CDR2 (germline): MGHRA, YSYEKL. Here the CDR3 reads CASSQGLDKPYQPQHF. For the CDR3, the DNA is TGCGCCAGCAGCCAAGGACTTGATAAGCCATATCAGCCCCAGCATTTT.

Written as DNA, the CDR3 is TGCAGTGCTAGAGAGGCTAGGTCCGTTTACAATGAGCAGTTCTTC. This encodes CSAREARSVYNEQFF. The V call is TRBV20-1, the J call TRBJ2-1; D remains ambiguous. V was pared by 0 bases and J by 4 bases, with 13 bases between. Germline CDR1 and CDR2: DFQATT and SNEGSKA (reference sequence). This CDR3 region has 15 residues.

This clonotype was detected ten times or more. The chain employs TRBV7-9 and TRBJ1-2; 7 nucleotides agree with TRBD1. V dropped 4 bases and J dropped 2; count of bases not matched to a gene: 10. Germline V lookup: CDR1 SEHNR, CDR2 FQNEAQ (reference sequence). The CDR3 length is 16 residues. The CDR3 nucleotides are TGTGCCAGCAGCTCGGGAAACAGGGGCCACAACTATGGCTACACCTTC. This codes for CASSSGNRGHNYGYTF.

The V gene is TRBV27, the J gene TRBJ1-1; D is perhaps TRBD1 (5 bases). Trimming cost V 3 bases and J 1 base, with 12 bases left between them. This CDR3 is built from 15 residues. The germline V gene has CDR1 MNHEY and CDR2 SMNVEV (reference sequence). CDR3 coding DNA: TGTGCCAGCAGTTTGATCGGGGGAGGGAACACTGAAGCTTTCTTT. It is translated as CASSLIGGGNTEAFF.